One sample yielded the 26 T cell receptor beta chains listed below, sequenced in a study of blood T cell repertoires in COVID-19. The data were produced by immunoSEQ multiplex PCR, yet TCRdb's version contains in-frame clones alone and is incomplete. The table includes approximately 210,000 clones, almost 85% detected once. Sequencing was performed on peripheral blood. The receptor set was obtained from a woman aged 50 to 65 with active or convalescent COVID-19.

The chain recombines TRBV10-3 with TRBJ1-6; tentative D call: TRBD1 (6 bases). V lost 8 bases to trimming and J lost 5 bases, with 13 bases between them. Per the germline V gene, CDR1 is ENHRY and CDR2 is SYGVKD. This CDR3 has 14 residues. DNA for the CDR3: TGTGCCATCGAGAAAGGGGACAATAATTCACCCCTCCACTTT. Amino acid sequence: CAIEKGDNNSPLHF.

V and J are TRBV28 and TRBJ2-3; 9 bases are shared with TRBD1. Unmatched junction bases numbered 13, after V lost 6 bases and J lost 9 bases. This CDR3 contains 15 residues. Germline values: CDR1 MDHEN, CDR2 SYDVKM. The CDR3 DNA is TGTGCCAGCAGCGAGACCGGGACAGGGTATCAGACGCAGTATTTT. This codes for CASSETGTGYQTQYF. Based on the CDR3 plus reference TRBV28 and TRBJ2-3, the full variable domain is DVKVTQSSRYLVKRTGEKVFLECVQDMDHENMFWYRQDPGLGLRLIYFSYDVKMKEKGDIPEGYSVSREKKERFSLILESASTNQTSMYLCASSETGTGYQTQYFGPGTRLTVL.

The V call is TRBV4-1, the J call TRBJ2-7; 8 nucleotides match TRBD2. The CDR3 loop spans 16 amino acids. Germline CDR1 MGHRA, CDR2 YSYEKL. With V trimmed by 0 bases and J by 6 bases, 10 bases remained unmatched. The CDR3 nucleotides are TGCGCCAGCAGCCAAGATGAGGGGACTAGTTTTTCCGAGCAGTACGTC. It yields the protein CASSQDEGTSFSEQYV.

V usage is TRBV2 and J usage is TRBJ2-7, with D possibly matching TRBD1 (6 bases). The CDR3 totals 15 residues. Germline assignment: CDR1 SNHLY and CDR2 FYNNEI. The germline V and J ends were trimmed by 2 bases and 1 base, with 12 bases remaining between them. In DNA form, the CDR3 reads TGTGCCAGCAGTGAAAGGGGGACCTTTTCCTACGAGCAGTACGTC. It codes for CASSERGTFSYEQYV.

The V and J genes are TRBV7-2 and TRBJ2-1, with D maybe TRBD2 (7 bases). Deletions cut 3 bases from V and 0 bases from J, with 12 bases between. CDR1 and CDR2 from the germline V gene are SGHTA and FQGNSA. The CDR3 totals 16 residues. The CDR3 bases are TGTGCCAGCAGCTTGGGGGGGGCCCTCTCCTACAATGAGCAGTTCTTC. Residues: CASSLGGALSYNEQFF.

The rearrangement links TRBV30 to TRBJ2-7, with a weak D call TRBD1 (6 bases). V gave up 3 bases and J gave up 5 bases, with 14 bases separating them. The CDR3 contains 13 residues. The V gene's germline CDR1 is GTSNPN and CDR2 SVGIG (reference sequence). The CDR3 here is CAWRSSRDNEQYF. CDR3 sequence (DNA): TGTGCCTGGAGGTCCTCCCGGGACAACGAGCAGTACTTC.

The gene calls are TRBV27 and TRBJ1-2, with TRBD1 as a possible D gene (6 bases). V lost 5 bases and J lost 8, with 12 bases in between. CDR1 MNHEY and CDR2 SMNVEV come from the germline V gene (reference sequence). This CDR3 region has 12 residues. The CDR3 DNA sequence: TGTGCCAGCAGTAAACAGGGATACGGCTACACCTTC. Its translation: CASSKQGYGYTF.

The chain recombines TRBV5-1 with TRBJ2-2; TRBD2 is a possible D gene (5 bases). The CDR3 has 15 amino acids. Germline-derived CDR1 and CDR2 are SGHRS and YFSETQ. V gave up 5 bases and J gave up 3 bases, with 14 bases separating them. The CDR3 loop is CASRYIGGDTGELFF. The CDR3 DNA reads TGCGCCAGCAGGTATATTGGAGGAGACACCGGGGAGCTGTTTTTT.

The rearrangement uses TRBV30 and TRBJ2-2, with D maybe TRBD2 (5 bases). CDR1 is GTSNPN, CDR2 SVGIG, per germline (reference sequence). Between the trimmed V and J ends, which lost 4 bases and 7 bases, there was a span of 10 bases. The CDR3 totals 12 residues. The CDR3 region has the DNA TGTGCCTGGACCCGGGGTATCGGGGAGCTGTTTTTT. It codes for CAWTRGIGELFF.

V usage is TRBV7-6 and J usage is TRBJ2-5; D not resolved. Germline lookup yields CDR1 SGHVS and CDR2 FNYEAQ. The CDR3 length is 14 residues. V lost 1 base and J lost 5, with 11 bases in between. The CDR3 here is CASSLDPRSETQYF. In DNA form, the CDR3 reads TGTGCCAGCAGCTTAGATCCGAGGTCGGAGACCCAGTACTTC.

The chain links TRBV5-1 to TRBJ2-7, with D maybe TRBD1 (5 bases). The CDR3 covers 15 residues. CDR1 is SGHRS and CDR2 is YFSETQ in the germline V gene. V was shortened by 2 bases and J by 2 bases, with 14 bases between the two germline ends. The CDR3 loop reads CASSFKTVLAYEQYV. CDR3 sequence (DNA): TGCGCCAGCAGCTTTAAGACAGTTCTAGCCTACGAGCAGTACGTC.

The chain couples TRBV3-1 (or the pseudogene TRBV3-2) to TRBJ2-1, with D tentatively TRBD2 (5 bases). The CDR3 totals 16 residues. V lost 0 bases to trimming and J lost 0 bases, with 9 bases between them. Germline CDR1 reads LGHDT; CDR2 reads YNNKEL (reference sequence). The CDR3 DNA reads as TGTGCCAGCAGCCAAGATGGGGAGAGCTCCTACAATGAGCAGTTCTTC. Protein: CASSQDGESSYNEQFF.

This clone was counted once. The V and J genes are TRBV28 and TRBJ2-1; weak D call: TRBD2 (5 bases). This CDR3 contains 17 residues. Germline-derived CDR1 and CDR2 are MDHEN and SYDVKM. V was cut by 1 base and J by 6 bases, with 19 bases left in between. The CDR3 here is CASSLSPHGVSGNEQFF. CDR3 DNA sequence: TGTGCCAGCAGTTTATCTCCACACGGGGTCTCAGGCAATGAGCAGTTCTTC. Full variable domain (rest looked up from reference TRBV28 and TRBJ2-1): DVKVTQSSRYLVKRTGEKVFLECVQDMDHENMFWYRQDPGLGLRLIYFSYDVKMKEKGDIPEGYSVSREKKERFSLILESASTNQTSMYLCASSLSPHGVSGNEQFFGPGTRLTVL.

To note about this clone: One junction end does not reproduce the germline sequence, and a read error may be involved. The genes are TRBV2 and TRBJ2-2; D remains ambiguous. The CDR3 consists of 14 residues. Germline loops: CDR1 SNHLY, CDR2 FYNNEI. The CDR3: CASREADTTGELFF. Here the CDR3 DNA reads TGTGCCAGCAGGGAAGCAGACACCACCGGGGAGCTGTTTTTT.

This clone was detected only once. The J gene is TRBJ2-3, the V gene TRBV5-1; D is perhaps TRBD2 (6 bases). Germline V gene data show CDR1 as SGHRS and CDR2 as YFSETQ. The CDR3 runs 13 residues. The V end was cut by 4 bases, the J end by 10 bases, with 16 bases between. The DNA of the CDR3 is TGCGCCAGCAGCCCCCTTCGGGGGTCCCCGCAGTATTTT. Translated, it gives CASSPLRGSPQYF.

V gene TRBV4-1 combines with J gene TRBJ2-1; 8 bases agree with TRBD2. CDR1 and CDR2 (germline): MGHRA, YSYEKL. After removal of 0 bases from V and 7 bases from J, the junction contained 8 bases not matched to a gene. The CDR3 covers 16 residues. The CDR3 coding sequence is TGCGCCAGCAGCCAAGATCAAACGGGGGGGAAGAATGAGCAGTTCTTC. This translates into CASSQDQTGGKNEQFF.

This chain joins TRBV6-5 and TRBJ1-1; no firm D call. This CDR3 is 15 amino acids long. Germline V gene sequence: CDR1 MNHEY, CDR2 SVGAGI. V lost 6 bases to trimming and J lost 1 base, with 15 bases between them. As DNA, the CDR3 is TGTGCCAGCAGCCGGGGTGGGAGAGGGAACACTGAAGCTTTCTTT. Translating it yields CASSRGGRGNTEAFF.

This chain uses TRBV4-2 with TRBJ2-1, with a weak D call TRBD1 (5 bases). V was clipped by 2 bases and J by 4 bases, with 12 bases between them. The V gene's germline CDR1 is LGHNA and CDR2 YNFKEQ. The CDR3 length is 15 residues. The CDR3 spells CASSQLTAGYNEQFF. CDR3 sequence (DNA): TGTGCCAGCAGCCAACTCACAGCAGGGTACAATGAGCAGTTCTTC.

This chain connects TRBV5-1 to TRBJ1-1; TRBD1 is a possible D gene (6 bases). Germline V CDR1 and CDR2: SGHRS, YFSETQ. The V and J ends lost 3 bases and 1 base respectively, with 10 bases between them. The CDR3 consists of 14 residues. The CDR3 DNA reads as TGCGCCAGCAGCTCCCAGGGGACGAACACTGAAGCTTTCTTT. The encoded protein is CASSSQGTNTEAFF.

This clone appeared once. The chain uses TRBV19 and TRBJ2-4; D may be TRBD1 (5 bases). Trimming shortened V by 3 bases and J by 0 bases, and 12 bases separated the two germline ends. Germline V gene lookup returns CDR1 LNHDA and CDR2 SQIVND (reference sequence). The CDR3 spans 16 residues. DNA for the CDR3: TGTGCCAGTAGTATGGGGCAGACCCTAGCCAAAAACATTCAGTACTTC. Its translation: CASSMGQTLAKNIQYF. Combining the CDR3 with reference TRBV19 and TRBJ2-4 gives the whole variable domain DGGITQSPKYLFRKEGQNVTLSCEQNLNHDAMYWYRQDPGQGLRLIYYSQIVNDFQKGDIAEGYSVSREKKESFPLTVTSAQKNPTAFYLCASSMGQTLAKNIQYFGAGTRLSVL.

The chain combines TRBV10-3 with TRBJ2-1; maybe TRBD2 (7 bases). CDR1 ENHRY and CDR2 SYGVKD come from the germline V gene. CDR3 length: 13 amino acids. V gave up 5 bases and J gave up 6 bases, with 11 bases separating them. The CDR3 sequence is CAISRGGPNEQFF. CDR3 bases: TGTGCCATCAGTAGGGGGGGCCCCAATGAGCAGTTCTTC.

A few counts support this clone. The genes are TRBV3-1 (or the pseudogene TRBV3-2) and TRBJ2-2; 9 bases match TRBD1. The CDR3 is made up of 15 amino acids. Trimming removed 3 bases from V and 1 base from J; junction bases left unmatched: 0. The germline V gene has CDR1 LGHDT and CDR2 YNNKEL (reference sequence). CDR3 nucleotides: TGTGCCAGCAGCCAGGGACAGGGGAACACCGGGGAGCTGTTTTTT. The encoded protein is CASSQGQGNTGELFF.

The CDR3 here is CATSDGQGAYNEQFF. In nucleotides, the CDR3 is TGTGCCACCAGTGACGGACAGGGGGCCTACAATGAGCAGTTCTTC. The chain couples TRBV24-1 to TRBJ2-1; 10 bases are a match to TRBD1. Germline V gives CDR1 KGHDR, CDR2 SFDVKD. The CDR3 consists of 15 residues. Trimming took 4 bases from V and 2 from J; bases not matched to a gene: 1.

The chain carries TRBV30 and TRBJ2-3; TRBD1 matches at 7 bases. The junction had 4 bases not matched to a gene; V was cut back by 1 base and J by 0 bases. In germline, CDR1 is GTSNPN, CDR2 SVGIG (reference sequence). CDR3 length: 15 residues. The CDR3 protein is CAWSDEGASTDTQYF. The DNA for the CDR3 is TGTGCCTGGAGTGATGAGGGGGCGAGCACAGATACGCAGTATTTT.

This clone was seen more than once but under ten times. This rearrangement joins TRBV10-2 to TRBJ2-1, with TRBD2 identical over 9 bases. V shed 4 bases and J 4 bases; nucleotides not matched to a gene: 5. Germline V CDR1 and CDR2: WSHSY, SAAADI. This CDR3 contains 15 residues. The CDR3 nucleotides are TGCGCCAGCAGTGCGGCGGGAGGGCCTTACAATGAGCAGTTCTTC. Protein: CASSAAGGPYNEQFF.

The V and J genes are TRBV10-2 and TRBJ1-6; D not certain. The CDR3 is made up of 15 amino acids. V was cut by 7 bases and J by 9 bases, with 19 bases left in between. The germline CDR1 and CDR2 sequences are WSHSY and SAAADI. The CDR3 DNA is TGCGCCAGCACCTTTGACGGCCAACTAGGTTCACCCCTCCACTTT. Residues: CASTFDGQLGSPLHF.